One and the same sample provided the 8 T cell receptor beta chains below, sequenced in a study of shared clonotypes between healthy human individuals. Sequenced by immunoSEQ multiplex PCR; TCRdb stores in-frame clones only, minus some. The profile shows about a million clones, 65% to 80% of them singletons. Sequences were obtained from memory CD4+ T cells sorted from blood. The subset denotes: CD45RA-negative fraction. The source is a man aged 18 to 35 in good health.

The rearrangement joins TRBV27 to TRBJ1-5; maybe TRBD1 (5 bases). CDR1 and CDR2 from the germline V gene are MNHEY and SMNVEV (reference sequence). This CDR3 has 13 amino acids. Deletions cut 6 bases from V and 5 bases from J, with 11 bases between. The CDR3 DNA sequence: TGTGCCAGCAGCTGGACAACAGATCAGCCCCAGCATTTT. Its protein is CASSWTTDQPQHF.

The J gene is TRBJ2-7, the V gene TRBV6-4; D possibly corresponds to TRBD1 (5 bases). This CDR3 has 14 amino acids. Deletions cut 5 bases from V and 3 bases from J, with 14 bases between. Germline assignment: CDR1 MRHNA and CDR2 SNTAGT. The CDR3 DNA reads TGTGCCAGCAGTTCCGTAGACAGACACTACGAGCAGTACTTC. Protein: CASSSVDRHYEQYF.

J is TRBJ1-6 and V is TRBV18; D uncertain. V shed 5 bases and J shed 0 bases, with 17 bases lying between them. The CDR3 extends over 18 amino acids. CDR1 is KGHSH, CDR2 LQKENI, per germline. The CDR3 here is CASSSSAGSSSYNSPLHF. CDR3 coding DNA: TGTGCCAGCTCATCGTCGGCAGGCTCGAGCTCCTATAATTCACCCCTCCACTTT.

This rearrangement joins TRBV6-1 to TRBJ1-2, with D hard to call. V was pared by 2 bases and J by 7 bases, with 11 bases between. Germline lookup yields CDR1 MNHNS and CDR2 SASEGT. CDR3 length equals 13 residues. CDR3 coding DNA: TGTGCCAGCAGTGAATTAGGGCCGCTTGGCTACACCTTC. This sequence encodes CASSELGPLGYTF.

V usage is TRBV11-1 and J usage is TRBJ1-1; D might be TRBD1 (5 bases). The CDR3 is 13 amino acids. The germline gives CDR1 SGHAT, CDR2 FQDESV (reference sequence). Trimming cost V 1 base and J 6 bases, with 9 bases left between them. CDR3 protein: CASSLGGLAEAFF. The CDR3 DNA reads as TGTGCCAGCAGCTTAGGGGGCCTGGCTGAAGCTTTCTTT. The full variable domain, rest sourced from reference TRBV11-1 and TRBJ1-1, is EAEVAQSPRYKITEKSQAVAFWCDPISGHATLYWYRQILGQGPELLVQFQDESVVDDSQLPKDRFSAERLKGVDSTLKIQPAELGDSAMYLCASSLGGLAEAFFGQGTRLTVV.

The V call is TRBV6-4, the J call TRBJ2-3, with 8 bases aligning to TRBD2. Trimming at V came to 4 bases and at J to 2 bases, leaving 5 bases not matched to a gene. This CDR3 has 15 residues. The germline V gene has CDR1 MRHNA and CDR2 SNTAGT. The CDR3 DNA follows: TGTGCCAGCAGTGTTGCGGGGGGCTACACAGATACGCAGTATTTT. It codes for CASSVAGGYTDTQYF.

The chain uses TRBV5-4 and TRBJ2-3; 13 bases are a match to TRBD2. From germline, CDR1 is SGHNT and CDR2 YYREEE (reference sequence). The CDR3 totals 14 residues. The V gene end was trimmed by 4 bases and the J gene end by 6 bases; junction bases not matched to a gene: 2. CDR3 DNA: TGTGCCAGCAGCCAACTAGCGGGAGGGGATACGCAGTATTTT. Translation: CASSQLAGGDTQYF.

Written as DNA, the CDR3 is TGTGCCAGCAGCCATTCCACGGGGGAGCAGTACTTC. Translation gives CASSHSTGEQYF. The V and J genes are TRBV7-9 and TRBJ2-7; weak D call: TRBD2 (5 bases). The germline V gene encodes CDR1 SEHNR and CDR2 FQNEAQ (reference sequence). The CDR3 totals 12 residues. The V end was cut by 5 bases, the J end by 7 bases, with 12 bases between.